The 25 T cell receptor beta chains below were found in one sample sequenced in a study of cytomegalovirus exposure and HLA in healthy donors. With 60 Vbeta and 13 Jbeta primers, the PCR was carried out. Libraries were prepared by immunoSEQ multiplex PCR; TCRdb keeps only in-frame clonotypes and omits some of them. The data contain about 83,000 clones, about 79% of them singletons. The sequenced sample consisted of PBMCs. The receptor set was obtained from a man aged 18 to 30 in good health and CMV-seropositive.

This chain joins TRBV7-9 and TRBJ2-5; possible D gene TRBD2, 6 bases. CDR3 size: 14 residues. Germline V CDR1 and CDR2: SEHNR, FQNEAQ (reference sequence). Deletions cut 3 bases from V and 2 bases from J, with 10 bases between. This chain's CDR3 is CASSFRDFQETQYF. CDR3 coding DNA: TGTGCCAGCAGCTTCCGGGACTTTCAAGAGACCCAGTACTTC.

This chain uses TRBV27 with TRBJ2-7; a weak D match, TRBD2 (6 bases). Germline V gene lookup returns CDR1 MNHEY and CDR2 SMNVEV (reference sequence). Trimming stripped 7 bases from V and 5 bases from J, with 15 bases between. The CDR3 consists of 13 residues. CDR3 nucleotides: TGTGCCAGCACCGGGGGATGGTCCGACGAGCAGTACTTC. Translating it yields CASTGGWSDEQYF.

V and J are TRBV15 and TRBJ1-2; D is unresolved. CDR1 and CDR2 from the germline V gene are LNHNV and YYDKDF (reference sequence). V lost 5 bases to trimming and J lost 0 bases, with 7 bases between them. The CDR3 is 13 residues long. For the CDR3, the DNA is TGTGCCACCAGCCTGGTAGCTAACTATGGCTACACCTTC. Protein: CATSLVANYGYTF.

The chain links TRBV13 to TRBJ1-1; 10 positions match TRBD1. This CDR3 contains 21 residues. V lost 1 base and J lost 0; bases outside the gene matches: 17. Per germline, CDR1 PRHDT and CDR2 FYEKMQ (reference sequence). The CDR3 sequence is CASSLAVWTGGSLPMNTEAFF. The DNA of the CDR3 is TGTGCCAGCAGCTTAGCGGTCTGGACAGGGGGTTCCTTACCGATGAACACTGAAGCTTTCTTT.

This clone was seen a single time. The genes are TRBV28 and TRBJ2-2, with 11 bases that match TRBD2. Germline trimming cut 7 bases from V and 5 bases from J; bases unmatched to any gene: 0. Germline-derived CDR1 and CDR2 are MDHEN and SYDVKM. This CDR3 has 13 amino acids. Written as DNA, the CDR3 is TGTGCCAGCACTAGCGGGAGGACCGGGGAGCTGTTTTTT. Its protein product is CASTSGRTGELFF.

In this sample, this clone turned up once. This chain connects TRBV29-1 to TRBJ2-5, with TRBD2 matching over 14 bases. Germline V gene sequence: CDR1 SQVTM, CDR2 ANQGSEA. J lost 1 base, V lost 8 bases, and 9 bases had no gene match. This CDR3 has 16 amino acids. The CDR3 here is CSFSLGTSGSQETQYF. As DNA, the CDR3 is TGCAGCTTCTCCTTAGGGACTAGCGGGAGCCAAGAGACCCAGTACTTC.

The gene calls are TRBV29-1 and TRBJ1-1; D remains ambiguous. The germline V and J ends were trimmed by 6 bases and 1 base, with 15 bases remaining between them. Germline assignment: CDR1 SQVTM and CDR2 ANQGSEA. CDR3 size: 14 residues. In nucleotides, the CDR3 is TGCAGCGTCCACCAAGAGGGCCCGAACACTGAAGCTTTCTTT. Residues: CSVHQEGPNTEAFF.

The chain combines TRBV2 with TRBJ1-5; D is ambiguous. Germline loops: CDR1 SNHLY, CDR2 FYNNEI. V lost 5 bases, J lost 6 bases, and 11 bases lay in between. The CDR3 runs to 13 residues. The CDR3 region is CASSWEGSQPQHF. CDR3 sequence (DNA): TGTGCCAGCAGTTGGGAAGGGAGTCAGCCCCAGCATTTT.

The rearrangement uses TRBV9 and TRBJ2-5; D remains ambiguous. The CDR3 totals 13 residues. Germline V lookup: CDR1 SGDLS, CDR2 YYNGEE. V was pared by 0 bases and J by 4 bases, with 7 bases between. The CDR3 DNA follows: TGTGCCAGCAGCGTAGGGCTTGGAGAGACCCAGTACTTC. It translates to CASSVGLGETQYF.

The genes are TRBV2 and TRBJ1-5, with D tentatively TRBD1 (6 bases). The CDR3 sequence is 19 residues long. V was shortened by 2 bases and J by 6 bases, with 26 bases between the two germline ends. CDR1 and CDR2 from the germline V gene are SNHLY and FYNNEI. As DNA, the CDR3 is TGTGCCAGCAGTGAATGGGGAAGGCTCCAACAGGGTGTGGGTCAGCCCCAGCATTTT. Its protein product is CASSEWGRLQQGVGQPQHF.

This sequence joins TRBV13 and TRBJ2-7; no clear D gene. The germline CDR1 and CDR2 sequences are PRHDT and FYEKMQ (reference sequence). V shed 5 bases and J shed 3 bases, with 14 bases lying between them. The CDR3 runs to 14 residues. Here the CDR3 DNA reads TGTGCCAGCAGCCCCAACTTTCTACGCTACGAGCAGTACTTC. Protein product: CASSPNFLRYEQYF. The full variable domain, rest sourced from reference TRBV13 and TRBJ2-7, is AAGVIQSPRHLIKEKRETATLKCYPIPRHDTVYWYQQGPGQDPQFLISFYEKMQSDKGSIPDRFSAQQFSDYHSELNMSSLELGDSALYFCASSPNFLRYEQYFGPGTRLTVT.

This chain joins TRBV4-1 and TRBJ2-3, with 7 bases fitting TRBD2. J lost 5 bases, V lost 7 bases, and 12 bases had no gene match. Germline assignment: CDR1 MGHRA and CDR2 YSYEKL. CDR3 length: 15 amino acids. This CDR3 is CASTRSAGVKDTQYF. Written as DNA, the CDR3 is TGCGCCAGCACCCGTTCCGCGGGAGTGAAAGATACGCAGTATTTT.

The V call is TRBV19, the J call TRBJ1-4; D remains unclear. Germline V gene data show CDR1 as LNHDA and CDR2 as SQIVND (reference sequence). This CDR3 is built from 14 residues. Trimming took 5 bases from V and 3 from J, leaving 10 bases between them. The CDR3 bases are TGTGCCAGTAGTGTAAGCGGGTCTAATGAAAAACTGTTTTTT. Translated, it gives CASSVSGSNEKLFF.

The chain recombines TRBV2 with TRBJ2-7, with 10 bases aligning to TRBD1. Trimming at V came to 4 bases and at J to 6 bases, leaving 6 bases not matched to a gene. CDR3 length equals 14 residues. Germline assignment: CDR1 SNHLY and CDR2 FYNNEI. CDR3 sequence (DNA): TGTGCCAGCAGTGTGGGACAGGGGTTTCTCGAGCAGTACTTC. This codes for CASSVGQGFLEQYF. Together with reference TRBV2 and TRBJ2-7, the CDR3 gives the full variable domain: EPEVTQTPSHQVTQMGQEVILRCVPISNHLYFYWYRQILGQKVEFLVSFYNNEISEKSEIFDDQFSVERPDGSNFTLKIRSTKLEDSAMYFCASSVGQGFLEQYFGPGTRLTVT.

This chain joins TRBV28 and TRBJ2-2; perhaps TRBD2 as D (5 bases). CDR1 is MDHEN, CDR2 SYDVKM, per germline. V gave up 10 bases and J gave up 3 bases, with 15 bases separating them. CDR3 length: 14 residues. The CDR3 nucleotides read TGTGCCACCCAGTGGGTGGAGGACACCGGGGAGCTGTTTTTT. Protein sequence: CATQWVEDTGELFF.

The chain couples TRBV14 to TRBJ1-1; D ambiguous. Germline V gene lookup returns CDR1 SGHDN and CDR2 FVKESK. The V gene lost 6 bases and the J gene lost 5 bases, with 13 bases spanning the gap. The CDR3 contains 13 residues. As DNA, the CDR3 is TGTGCCAGCAGTCCGTGGGAGAGGACTGAAGCTTTCTTT. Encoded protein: CASSPWERTEAFF.

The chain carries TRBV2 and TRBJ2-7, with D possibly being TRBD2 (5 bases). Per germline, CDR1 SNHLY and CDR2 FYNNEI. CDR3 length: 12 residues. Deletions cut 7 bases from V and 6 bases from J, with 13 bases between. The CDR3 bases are TGTGCCAGCACTGCCGGGGTCATCGAGCAGTACTTC. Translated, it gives CASTAGVIEQYF.

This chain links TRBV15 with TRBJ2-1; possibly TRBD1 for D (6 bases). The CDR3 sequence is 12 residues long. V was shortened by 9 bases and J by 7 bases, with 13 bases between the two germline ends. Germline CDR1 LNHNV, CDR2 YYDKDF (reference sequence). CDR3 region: CATATGLNEQFF. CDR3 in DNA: TGTGCCACGGCTACAGGGCTGAATGAGCAGTTCTTC.

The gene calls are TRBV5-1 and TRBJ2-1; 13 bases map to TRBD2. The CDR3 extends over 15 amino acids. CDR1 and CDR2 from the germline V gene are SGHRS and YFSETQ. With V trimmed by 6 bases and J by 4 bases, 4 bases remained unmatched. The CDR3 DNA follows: TGCGCCAGCACCATGGGACTAGCGGGGTACAATGAGCAGTTCTTC. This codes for CASTMGLAGYNEQFF. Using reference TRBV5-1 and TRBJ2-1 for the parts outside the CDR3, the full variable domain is KAGVTQTPRYLIKTRGQQVTLSCSPISGHRSVSWYQQTPGQGLQFLFEYFSETQRNKGNFPGRFSGRQFSNSRSEMNVSTLELGDSALYLCASTMGLAGYNEQFFGPGTRLTVL.

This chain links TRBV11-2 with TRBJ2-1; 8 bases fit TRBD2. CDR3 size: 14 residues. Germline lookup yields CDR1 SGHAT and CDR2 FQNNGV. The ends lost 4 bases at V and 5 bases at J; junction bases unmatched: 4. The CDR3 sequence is CASSSGLVDNEQFF. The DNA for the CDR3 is TGTGCCAGCAGCTCGGGACTAGTGGACAATGAGCAGTTCTTC.

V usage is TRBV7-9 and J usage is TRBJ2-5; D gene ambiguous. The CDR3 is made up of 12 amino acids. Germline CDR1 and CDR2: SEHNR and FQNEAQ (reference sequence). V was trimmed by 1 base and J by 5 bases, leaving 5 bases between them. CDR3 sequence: CASSLVSETQYF. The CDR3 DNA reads TGTGCCAGCAGCTTAGTGAGTGAGACCCAGTACTTC.

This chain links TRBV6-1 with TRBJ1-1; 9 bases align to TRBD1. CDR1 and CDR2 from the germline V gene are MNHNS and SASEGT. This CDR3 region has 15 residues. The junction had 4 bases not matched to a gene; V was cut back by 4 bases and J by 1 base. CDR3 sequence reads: CASSGATGGNTEAFF. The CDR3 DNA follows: TGTGCCAGCAGTGGAGCGACAGGGGGGAACACTGAAGCTTTCTTT.

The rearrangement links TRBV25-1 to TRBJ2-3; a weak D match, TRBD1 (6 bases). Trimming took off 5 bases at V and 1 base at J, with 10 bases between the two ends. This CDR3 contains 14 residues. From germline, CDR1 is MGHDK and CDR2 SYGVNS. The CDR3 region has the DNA TGTGCCAGCAGTCAACAGGGACGCACAGATACGCAGTATTTT. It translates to CASSQQGRTDTQYF. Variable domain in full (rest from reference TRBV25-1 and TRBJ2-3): EADIYQTPRYLVIGTGKKITLECSQTMGHDKMYWYQQDPGMELHLIHYSYGVNSTEKGDLSSESTVSRIRTEHFPLTLESARPSHTSQYLCASSQQGRTDTQYFGPGTRLTVL.

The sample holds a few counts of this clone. DNA of the CDR3: TGTGCCAGCAGTCTCCTCCGGGACATCTTGTTTTTT. Protein product: CASSLLRDILFF. The chain links TRBV28 to TRBJ1-4; tentatively, D is TRBD1 (6 bases). Germline-derived CDR1 and CDR2 are MDHEN and SYDVKM. V lost 5 bases and J 15 bases, leaving 16 bases between the germline ends. The CDR3 extends over 12 amino acids.

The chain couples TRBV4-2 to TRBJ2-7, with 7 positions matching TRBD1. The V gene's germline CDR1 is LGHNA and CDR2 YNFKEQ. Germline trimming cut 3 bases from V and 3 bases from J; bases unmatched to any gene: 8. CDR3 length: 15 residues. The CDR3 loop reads CASSHSAGGSYEQYF. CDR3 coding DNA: TGTGCCAGCAGCCATAGTGCAGGGGGAAGCTACGAGCAGTACTTC.